The 16 T cell receptor beta chains presented below share a single source sample, sequenced in a study of blood T cell repertoires in COVID-19. TCRdb's copy holds only in-frame clones and misses some; the assay was immunoSEQ multiplex PCR. The table has about 150,000 clones, over 80% seen once. Sequencing was done on a sample of PBMCs or T cells enriched from blood (not recorded which). The source of these receptors is a woman aged 40 to 55 who had recovered from COVID-19.

This clone was seen more than once but under ten times. The gene calls are TRBV4-1 and TRBJ2-1; D is ambiguous. CDR3 length: 14 residues. CDR1 is MGHRA and CDR2 is YSYEKL in the germline V gene. Deletions cut 5 bases from V and 5 bases from J, with 13 bases between. The CDR3 sequence: CASSSGQFNNEQFF. The DNA for the CDR3 is TGCGCCAGCAGCAGTGGTCAGTTTAACAATGAGCAGTTCTTC.

The chain links TRBV9 to TRBJ1-5; tentative D call: TRBD1 (6 bases). The V gene's germline CDR1 is SGDLS and CDR2 YYNGEE. Deletions cut 0 bases from V and 4 bases from J, with 8 bases between. This CDR3 has 14 amino acids. The DNA of the CDR3 is TGTGCCAGCAGCGTAGGGACAGATAATCAGCCCCAGCATTTT. Protein sequence: CASSVGTDNQPQHF.

The chain has TRBV19 and TRBJ1-3; tentative D call: TRBD1 (6 bases). Trimming removed 1 base from V and 0 bases from J, with 10 bases in between. The germline CDR1 and CDR2 sequences are LNHDA and SQIVND (reference sequence). This CDR3 has 16 amino acids. The CDR3 sequence is CASSIGTAVSGNTIYF. CDR3 coding DNA: TGTGCCAGTAGTATAGGGACAGCCGTCTCTGGAAACACCATATATTTT.

This clone has only one observation. The chain couples TRBV5-5 to TRBJ2-7; 12 bases map to TRBD1. There are 16 residues in the CDR3. Unmatched junction bases numbered 12, after V lost 5 bases and J lost 6 bases. Germline V CDR1 and CDR2: SGHKS, YYEKEE (reference sequence). The CDR3 DNA is TGTGCCAGCAGAAGGGGACAGGGGGCGGGATACAGCGAGCAGTACTTC. Translation gives CASRRGQGAGYSEQYF.

J is TRBJ2-2 and V is TRBV9, with D possibly being TRBD2 (7 bases). The length of the CDR3 is 15 residues. The germline V gene encodes CDR1 SGDLS and CDR2 YYNGEE. V was pared by 0 bases and J by 6 bases, with 12 bases between. In DNA form, the CDR3 reads TGTGCCAGCAGCGTAGTACAGGGAGGGGCCGGGGAGCTGTTTTTT. Translation gives CASSVVQGGAGELFF.

The CDR3 reads CASRPQANGIQYF. The CDR3 region has the DNA TGTGCCAGCAGACCACAGGCTAATGGCATTCAGTACTTC. The chain uses TRBV6-5 and TRBJ2-4, with TRBD1 as a possible D gene (5 bases). CDR1 and CDR2 from the germline V gene are MNHEY and SVGAGI. V was trimmed by 6 bases and J by 9 bases, leaving 15 bases between them. The CDR3 length is 13 residues.

The count of this clone is one. V usage is TRBV3-1 (or the pseudogene TRBV3-2) and J usage is TRBJ1-5, with D unresolved. Germline loops: CDR1 LGHDT, CDR2 YNNKEL (reference sequence). The length of the CDR3 is 14 residues. Trimming removed 0 bases at V and 9 bases at J, with 12 bases between. The CDR3 loop reads CASSQDVVEGPQHF. The CDR3 DNA reads TGTGCCAGCAGCCAAGATGTGGTTGAGGGGCCCCAGCATTTT.

The chain is built from TRBV18 and TRBJ1-5; 8 nucleotides align to TRBD1. With 5 bases clipped from V and 9 bases from J, the junction kept 9 bases outside the gene matches. This CDR3 is built from 14 residues. Per the germline V gene, CDR1 is KGHSH and CDR2 is LQKENI. Here the CDR3 reads CASSSGQGWGPQHF. CDR3 coding DNA: TGTGCCAGCTCATCTGGACAGGGCTGGGGGCCCCAGCATTTT.

This sequence joins TRBV5-8 and TRBJ2-4; 9 positions match TRBD1. In germline, CDR1 is SGHTS, CDR2 YDEGEE. The CDR3 is 15 amino acids. V lost 4 bases, J lost 6 bases, and 8 bases stayed unmatched. CDR3 residues: CASSLTGGLGNIQYF. CDR3 nucleotides: TGTGCCAGCAGCCTCACAGGGGGCTTGGGAAACATTCAGTACTTC.

J is TRBJ1-2 and V is TRBV30; 9 nucleotides line up with TRBD1. The ends lost 3 bases at V and 8 bases at J; junction bases unmatched: 16. This CDR3 is 16 amino acids long. CDR1 and CDR2 from the germline V gene are GTSNPN and SVGIG (reference sequence). CDR3 nucleotide sequence: TGTGCCTGGAGCAATCCCCAGACAGGGGGGTCTCGCGGCTACACCTTC. Its translation is CAWSNPQTGGSRGYTF.

The chain employs TRBV5-6 and TRBJ2-5; 13 nucleotides align to TRBD2. The CDR3 is 19 residues long. V dropped 1 base and J dropped 4; count of bases not matched to a gene: 13. The germline gives CDR1 SGHDT, CDR2 YYEEEE. CDR3 nucleotides: TGTGCCAGCAGCTTGCTATTGTCGGGGACTAGCGGGAAAGGAGAGACCCAGTACTTC. This encodes CASSLLLSGTSGKGETQYF.

This clone came up once. The V gene is TRBV9, the J gene TRBJ2-2; TRBD2 might be the D (6 bases). In germline, CDR1 is SGDLS, CDR2 YYNGEE. V lost 3 bases to trimming and J lost 5 bases, with 8 bases between them. The CDR3 runs to 13 residues. This CDR3 reads CASSGRGTGELFF. CDR3 in DNA: TGTGCCAGCAGCGGGAGGGGAACCGGGGAGCTGTTTTTT.

The V and J genes are TRBV7-2 and TRBJ2-1, with 9 positions matching TRBD1. Germline CDR1 reads SGHTA; CDR2 reads FQGNSA. Germline trimming cut 5 bases from V and 0 bases from J; bases unmatched to any gene: 2. The CDR3 runs 15 residues. CDR3 nucleotides: TGTGCCAGCAGCGCGACAGGGGGCTCCTACAATGAGCAGTTCTTC. Protein: CASSATGGSYNEQFF.

The chain joins TRBV7-9 to TRBJ1-2; D not resolved. Trimming pared 3 bases from V and 0 bases from J, leaving 5 bases between. Germline CDR1 reads SEHNR; CDR2 reads FQNEAQ (reference sequence). The CDR3 has 13 amino acids. The CDR3 protein is CASSLGANYGYTF. DNA for the CDR3: TGTGCCAGCAGCTTGGGAGCTAACTATGGCTACACCTTC.

V usage is TRBV25-1 and J usage is TRBJ1-2; D not certain. Trimming pared 0 bases from V and 6 bases from J, leaving 14 bases between. This CDR3 is built from 15 residues. Germline V gene lookup returns CDR1 MGHDK and CDR2 SYGVNS. Here the CDR3 DNA reads TGTGCCAGCAGTGAATACCCCGGTAATCTCCATGGCTACACCTTC. Translating it yields CASSEYPGNLHGYTF.

The V gene is TRBV5-4, the J gene TRBJ2-2; 7 bases fit TRBD1. In germline, CDR1 is SGHNT, CDR2 YYREEE (reference sequence). The length of the CDR3 is 15 residues. J gave up 0 bases and V 4 bases, and 3 bases lay outside the gene matches. The CDR3 DNA follows: TGTGCCAGCAGCCACAGGGGCGCGAACACCGGGGAGCTGTTTTTT. Protein: CASSHRGANTGELFF.